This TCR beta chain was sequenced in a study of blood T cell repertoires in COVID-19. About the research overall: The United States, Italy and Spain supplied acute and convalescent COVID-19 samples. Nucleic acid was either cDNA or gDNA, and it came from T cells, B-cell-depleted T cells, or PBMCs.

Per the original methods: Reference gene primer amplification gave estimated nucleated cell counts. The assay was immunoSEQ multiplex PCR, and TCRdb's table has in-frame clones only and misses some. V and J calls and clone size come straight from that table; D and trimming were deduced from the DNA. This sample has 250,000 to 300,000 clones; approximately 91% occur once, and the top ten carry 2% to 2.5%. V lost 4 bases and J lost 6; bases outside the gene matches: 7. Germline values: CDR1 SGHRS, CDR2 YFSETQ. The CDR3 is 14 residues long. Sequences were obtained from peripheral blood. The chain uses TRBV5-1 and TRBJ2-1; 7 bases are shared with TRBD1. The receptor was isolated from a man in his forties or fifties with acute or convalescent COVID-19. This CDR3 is CASSPGQRPNEQFF. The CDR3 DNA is TGCGCCAGCAGCCCGGGACAGAGGCCCAATGAGCAGTTCTTC.